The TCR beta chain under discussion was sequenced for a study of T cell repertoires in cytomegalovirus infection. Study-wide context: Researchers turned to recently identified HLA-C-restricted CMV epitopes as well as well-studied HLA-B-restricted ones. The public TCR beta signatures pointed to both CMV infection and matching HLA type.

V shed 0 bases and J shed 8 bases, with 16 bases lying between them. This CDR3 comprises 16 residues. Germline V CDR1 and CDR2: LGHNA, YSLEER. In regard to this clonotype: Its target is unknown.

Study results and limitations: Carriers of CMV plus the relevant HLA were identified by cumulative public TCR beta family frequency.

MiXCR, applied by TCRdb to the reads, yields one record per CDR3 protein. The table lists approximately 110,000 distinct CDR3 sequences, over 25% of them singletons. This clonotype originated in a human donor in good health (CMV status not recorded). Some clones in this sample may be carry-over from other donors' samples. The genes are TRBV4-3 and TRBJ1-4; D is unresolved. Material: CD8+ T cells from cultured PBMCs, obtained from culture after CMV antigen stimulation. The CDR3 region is CASSQDSTAMGEKLFF. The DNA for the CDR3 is TGCGCCAGCAGCCAAGACTCCACAGCAATGGGGGAAAAACTGTTTTTT.